These 24 T cell receptor beta chains originate from one sample sequenced in a study of T cells in Graves' hyperthyroidism and ophthalmopathy. Amplified TCR beta CDR3 regions came from RNA transcripts. Carried out on the TCR CDR3, a first-round RT-PCR used the HTBI primer set. MiXCR, run by TCRdb on the multiplex PCR reads, gives a single entry per CDR3 protein. The sample consists of 550,000 to 700,000 distinct CDR3 sequences, about 15% of them appearing once. Sequenced: blood. These receptors were taken from a woman aged 40 to 50 with Graves' ophthalmopathy.

The genes are TRBV7-8 and TRBJ2-5; D call uncertain. From germline, CDR1 is SGHVS and CDR2 FQNEAQ. The CDR3 extends over 15 amino acids. The V end was cut by 3 bases, the J end by 1 base, with 12 bases between. The CDR3 DNA is TGTGCCAGCAGCTTGGACCGGAGCTTCCAAGAGACCCAGTACTTC. Protein product: CASSLDRSFQETQYF. Looking up the rest from reference TRBV7-8 and TRBJ2-5 gives the full variable domain: GAGVSQSPRYKVAKRGQDVALRCDPISGHVSLFWYQQALGQGPEFLTYFQNEAQLDKSGLPSDRFFAERPEGSVSTLKIQRTQQEDSAVYLCASSLDRSFQETQYFGPGTRLLVL.

There are a few counts of this clonotype. V and J are TRBV6-1 and TRBJ2-5, with TRBD2 as a possible D gene (5 bases). This CDR3 is built from 14 residues. From germline, CDR1 is MNHNS and CDR2 SASEGT. The germline V and J ends were trimmed by 0 bases and 7 bases, with 12 bases remaining between them. The CDR3 reads CASSEAPAAGTQYF. CDR3 nucleotides: TGTGCCAGCAGTGAAGCTCCTGCGGCGGGGACCCAGTACTTC.

The rearrangement links TRBV10-3 to TRBJ2-2; the match to TRBD2 covers 7 bases. The length of the CDR3 is 15 residues. Germline V lookup: CDR1 ENHRY, CDR2 SYGVKD. The V and J ends lost 7 bases and 4 bases, in that order; junction bases with no gene match: 9. The CDR3 DNA follows: TGTGCCATCAAACGAGCGGGAAGGGTCACCGGGGAGCTGTTTTTT. The encoded protein is CAIKRAGRVTGELFF.

This clonotype came up many times. CDR3 protein: CASRGPTSNTEAFF. The CDR3 DNA sequence: TGTGCCAGCAGGGGACCTACCTCTAACACTGAAGCTTTCTTT. The chain employs TRBV6-2 or TRBV6-3 and TRBJ1-1, with a tentative D call TRBD1 (5 bases). CDR3 length: 14 residues. Germline V gene lookup returns CDR1 MNHEY and CDR2 SVGEGT. Trimming took 6 bases from V and 2 from J, leaving 13 bases between them.

This clonotype has ten or more counts. The genes are TRBV5-1 and TRBJ1-2; D perhaps matches TRBD1 (5 bases). The CDR3 covers 15 residues. Germline V lookup: CDR1 SGHRS, CDR2 YFSETQ. The germline V and J ends were trimmed by 3 bases and 4 bases, with 16 bases remaining between them. The CDR3, as DNA: TGCGCCAGCAGCTCTGAACCCGGGACGACCTATGGCTACACCTTC. It codes for CASSSEPGTTYGYTF.

There are a few counts of this clonotype. The V and J genes are TRBV3-1 and TRBJ2-3, with 7 bases identical to TRBD2. V lost 8 bases, J lost 1 base, and 6 bases stayed unmatched. The CDR3 runs to 14 residues. Germline assignment: CDR1 LGHDT and CDR2 YNNKEL (reference sequence). The CDR3 protein is CASQAGLGTDTQYF. In nucleotides, the CDR3 is TGTGCCAGCCAAGCGGGATTAGGCACAGATACGCAGTATTTT.

The rearrangement links TRBV6-1 to TRBJ1-2, with TRBD1 matching over 8 bases. Germline assignment: CDR1 MNHNS and CDR2 SASEGT. The CDR3 runs 15 residues. V lost 4 bases and J lost 4; bases outside the gene matches: 8. Written as DNA, the CDR3 is TGTGCCAGCAGTGCATCAGGGGGCACTGGCTATGGCTACACCTTC. Its translation: CASSASGGTGYGYTF.

Many counts were recorded for this clonotype. This chain joins TRBV5-1 and TRBJ2-7; TRBD2 is a possible D gene (6 bases). Germline CDR1 is SGHRS and CDR2 is YFSETQ. This CDR3 has 14 residues. V lost 1 base, J lost 3 bases, and 11 bases lay in between. The CDR3 nucleotides read TGCGCCAGCAGCTTGTGGGGGGACGGCTACGAGCAGTACTTC. Its translation is CASSLWGDGYEQYF.

This clonotype was observed at least ten times. This chain uses TRBV6-4 with TRBJ2-7; the D is unclear. The CDR3 consists of 11 residues. The V end was cut by 7 bases, the J end by 7 bases, with 11 bases between. From germline, CDR1 is MRHNA and CDR2 SNTAGT. CDR3 amino acids: CASTSVGEQYF. DNA for the CDR3: TGTGCCAGCACCTCGGTGGGGGAGCAGTACTTC.

This clonotype was picked up many times. The chain combines TRBV2 with TRBJ2-2; TRBD1 aligns across 7 bases. Germline CDR1 reads SNHLY; CDR2 reads FYNNEI. J was trimmed by 0 bases and V by 6 bases; bases with no gene match: 4. The CDR3 spans 15 residues. CDR3 residues: CASRDRPPNTGELFF. CDR3 bases: TGTGCCAGCAGGGACAGGCCCCCGAACACCGGGGAGCTGTTTTTT. The full variable domain, with the rest looked up from reference TRBV2 and TRBJ2-2, is EPEVTQTPSHQVTQMGQEVILRCVPISNHLYFYWYRQILGQKVEFLVSFYNNEISEKSEIFDDQFSVERPDGSNFTLKIRSTKLEDSAMYFCASRDRPPNTGELFFGEGSRLTVL.

With respect to this clonotype: A read error may account for a junction end that differs from germline. The chain couples TRBV10-3 to TRBJ2-7; D is possibly TRBD1 (5 bases). CDR3 length: 12 amino acids. Per the germline V gene, CDR1 is ENHRY and CDR2 is SYGVKD. CDR3 amino acids: CAICEPGREQYF. The CDR3 DNA reads as TGTGCCATCTGTGAACCAGGGCGCGAGCAGTACTTC.

V usage is TRBV28 and J usage is TRBJ2-5; D may be TRBD1 (6 bases). The V end lost 8 bases, the J end lost 2 bases, and 18 bases lay between the germline ends. The CDR3 runs to 15 residues. The germline V gene has CDR1 MDHEN and CDR2 SYDVKM. The CDR3, as DNA: TGTGCCAGCCTCACAATGAGGGGGAGACAAGAGACCCAGTACTTC. Translating it yields CASLTMRGRQETQYF.

This clonotype appeared many times. The rearrangement joins TRBV6-1 to TRBJ2-5; the D gene is possibly TRBD2 (5 bases). The length of the CDR3 is 16 residues. The germline V and J ends were trimmed by 2 bases and 4 bases, with 17 bases remaining between them. Germline loops: CDR1 MNHNS, CDR2 SASEGT. In DNA, the CDR3 is TGTGCCAGCAGTGAATCGGACCTACTTGCGGGAGAGACCCAGTACTTC. It codes for CASSESDLLAGETQYF.

Ten or more counts support this clonotype. The chain is built from TRBV9 and TRBJ2-4, with 11 bases fitting TRBD2. The germline V gene encodes CDR1 SGDLS and CDR2 YYNGEE. The CDR3 consists of 17 residues. Trimming cost V 4 bases and J 8 bases; bases outside gene matches: 14. CDR3 residues: CASSPRDSGRAVDIQYF. Written as DNA, the CDR3 is TGTGCCAGCAGCCCTCGTGATAGCGGGAGGGCCGTGGACATTCAGTACTTC.

The table lists this clonotype with a few counts. The V and J genes are TRBV2 and TRBJ2-5, with 8 bases aligning to TRBD1. The CDR3 loop spans 13 amino acids. Germline-derived CDR1 and CDR2 are SNHLY and FYNNEI. The trim removed 10 bases at V and 2 bases at J, leaving 6 bases unmatched. The CDR3 reads CATTGTGQETQYF. CDR3 in DNA: TGTGCCACTACCGGGACAGGTCAAGAGACCCAGTACTTC. Based on the CDR3 plus reference TRBV2 and TRBJ2-5, the full variable domain is EPEVTQTPSHQVTQMGQEVILRCVPISNHLYFYWYRQILGQKVEFLVSFYNNEISEKSEIFDDQFSVERPDGSNFTLKIRSTKLEDSAMYFCATTGTGQETQYFGPGTRLLVL.

This clonotype was detected many times. The chain combines TRBV6-2 or TRBV6-3 with TRBJ2-7; 15 bases are shared with TRBD2. The CDR3 contains 15 residues. With V trimmed by 2 bases and J by 5 bases, 1 base remained unmatched. The V gene's germline CDR1 is MNHEY and CDR2 SVGEGT. The CDR3 region is CASSYGLAGGNEQYF. For the CDR3, the DNA is TGTGCCAGCAGTTACGGACTAGCGGGAGGGAACGAGCAGTACTTC.

This clonotype was seen only a few times. The V and J genes are TRBV19 and TRBJ2-7; TRBD2 agrees at 14 bases. The germline V gene encodes CDR1 LNHDA and CDR2 SQIVND (reference sequence). The J segment lost 7 bases and the V segment lost 6 bases, leaving 11 bases of the junction unmatched. The length of the CDR3 is 16 residues. The CDR3 DNA is TGTGCCAGTAGCAAGACCGGGACTAGCGGGAGTTATGAGCAGTACTTC. Protein product: CASSKTGTSGSYEQYF.

The sample holds many counts of this clonotype. This chain uses TRBV7-9 with TRBJ1-1; tentatively, D is TRBD1 (6 bases). Germline CDR1 and CDR2: SEHNR and FQNEAQ (reference sequence). With 2 bases removed from V and 0 bases from J, the gap between germline ends came to 10 bases. The CDR3 extends over 15 amino acids. The CDR3 sequence is CASSLRGTVNTEAFF. The CDR3 DNA reads TGTGCCAGCAGCTTAAGGGGGACGGTGAACACTGAAGCTTTCTTT.

This clonotype showed up many times. V and J are TRBV19 and TRBJ2-6; D is undetermined. Trimming removed 4 bases from V and 0 bases from J, with 4 bases in between. Germline-derived CDR1 and CDR2 are LNHDA and SQIVND (reference sequence). The CDR3 loop spans 14 amino acids. The CDR3 coding sequence is TGTGCCAGTAGTAGACGCTCTGGGGCCAACGTCCTGACTTTC. Residues: CASSRRSGANVLTF.

This clonotype has only a few counts. The chain combines TRBV4-1 with TRBJ2-7; maybe TRBD1 (5 bases). Trimming cost V 4 bases and J 6 bases, with 19 bases left between them. CDR1 and CDR2 from the germline V gene are MGHRA and YSYEKL. This CDR3 comprises 15 residues. CDR3 DNA sequence: TGCGCCAGCAGCCGCAAGGCCCGTTCAGGGTTCGAGCAGTACTTC. Its translation is CASSRKARSGFEQYF.

This clonotype appeared many times. The genes are TRBV18 and TRBJ2-5; D might be TRBD1 (6 bases). CDR1 and CDR2 (germline): KGHSH, LQKENI. The V gene lost 3 bases and the J gene lost 4 bases, with 21 bases spanning the gap. This CDR3 has 17 amino acids. This CDR3 is CASSPTTGRSLGETQYF. As DNA, the CDR3 is TGTGCCAGCTCACCGACGACAGGCCGGTCCCTAGGAGAGACCCAGTACTTC.

This clonotype was observed at least ten times. The chain couples TRBV29-1 to TRBJ2-7; 8 bases are a match to TRBD1. Germline-derived CDR1 and CDR2 are SQVTM and ANQGSEA. V lost 6 bases and J lost 3; bases outside the gene matches: 4. The CDR3 extends over 12 amino acids. The CDR3 sequence: CSVRTGSYEQYF. In DNA form, the CDR3 reads TGCAGCGTGAGGACAGGGAGCTACGAGCAGTACTTC.

This clonotype was seen many times. The chain is built from TRBV6-2 or TRBV6-3 and TRBJ2-7, with TRBD2 matching 11 bases. There are 14 residues in the CDR3. Trimming took 6 bases from V and 4 from J; bases not matched to a gene: 5. Germline CDR1 and CDR2: MNHEY and SVGEGT. The CDR3 here is CASRTSGSWYEQYF. The CDR3 DNA reads TGTGCCAGCAGAACTAGCGGGAGTTGGTACGAGCAGTACTTC.

The chain combines TRBV11-2 with TRBJ2-2; TRBD2 matches at 10 bases. Germline trimming cut 5 bases from V and 1 base from J; bases unmatched to any gene: 7. The CDR3 loop spans 17 amino acids. Germline CDR1 is SGHAT and CDR2 is FQNNGV. The CDR3 region has the DNA TGTGCCAGCAGCCCAAGCCTAGCGGGAGTGAACACCGGGGAGCTGTTTTTT. This encodes CASSPSLAGVNTGELFF.